The next 17 T cell receptor beta chains were all read from a single sample in a study of blood T cell repertoires in COVID-19. Some clones are missing from TCRdb's copy, which holds only in-frame ones; the method was immunoSEQ multiplex PCR. In the table there are almost 400,000 clones, over 75% of which are singletons. Sequences were obtained from PBMCs or T cells enriched from blood (not recorded which). These receptors all come from a woman under 40 with acute COVID-19.

This clone was observed a few times. This chain uses TRBV5-1 with TRBJ1-2; D unclear. With 4 bases removed from V and 6 bases from J, the gap between germline ends came to 19 bases. Per the germline V gene, CDR1 is SGHRS and CDR2 is YFSETQ. The CDR3 is 15 residues long. This CDR3 is CASSLETIFLHGYTF. The CDR3 nucleotides read TGCGCCAGCAGCCTAGAAACTATTTTTCTACATGGCTACACCTTC.

The V and J genes are TRBV24-1 and TRBJ2-3; 7 bases map to TRBD2. V was clipped by 4 bases and J by 2 bases; unmatched bases: 5. The length of the CDR3 is 15 residues. Germline CDR1 reads KGHDR; CDR2 reads SFDVKD. The CDR3 DNA sequence: TGTGCCACCAGTGACCGACTAGCCGTCACAGATACGCAGTATTTT. It is translated as CATSDRLAVTDTQYF.

In the case of this clone: The same CDR3 is also encoded by other DNA sequences in this sample. The rearrangement uses TRBV10-3 and TRBJ2-3; 13 bases map to TRBD2. This CDR3 contains 16 residues. The germline V gene encodes CDR1 ENHRY and CDR2 SYGVKD. Germline trimming cut 6 bases from V and 1 base from J; bases unmatched to any gene: 4. CDR3 residues: CAIRPGLAGGTDTQYF. In DNA form, the CDR3 reads TGTGCCATCAGGCCCGGACTAGCGGGGGGCACAGATACGCAGTATTTT.

This rearrangement joins TRBV7-3 to TRBJ2-6; possibly TRBD2 for D (6 bases). The CDR3 runs 16 residues. V shed 2 bases and J shed 2 bases, with 10 bases lying between them. Germline values: CDR1 SGHTA, CDR2 FQGTGA. Here the CDR3 DNA reads TGTGCCAGCAGCTTATACGGAGGGACTGGGGCCAACGTCCTGACTTTC. Translation: CASSLYGGTGANVLTF.

V gene TRBV5-4 combines with J gene TRBJ1-5; tentative D call: TRBD1 (5 bases). The ends were cut back, 6 bases at V and 3 bases at J, with 22 bases in the middle. Germline-derived CDR1 and CDR2 are SGHNT and YYREEE (reference sequence). This CDR3 spans 17 amino acids. DNA of the CDR3: TGTGCCAGCACCAAACCGAGCGGGGCCAGATTCAATCAGCCCCAGCATTTT. The encoded protein is CASTKPSGARFNQPQHF.

The CDR3 region is CASSPRQGISGNTIYF. The CDR3 bases are TGTGCCAGCAGCCCCCGACAGGGCATCTCTGGAAACACCATATATTTT. V usage is TRBV7-8 and J usage is TRBJ1-3; TRBD1 matches at 7 bases. The CDR3 runs to 16 residues. Per germline, CDR1 SGHVS and CDR2 FQNEAQ. V gave up 5 bases and J gave up 0 bases; unmatched junction bases: 7.

The V and J genes are TRBV21-1 and TRBJ1-4. TRBV21-1 is a pseudogene segment. CDR3 length: 16 amino acids. Here the CDR3 reads CASSTSVGWEDEKLFF. The DNA of the CDR3 is TGTGCCAGCAGCACCTCTGTAGGGTGGGAGGATGAAAAACTGTTTTTT.

This chain connects TRBV7-2 to TRBJ2-2; D uncertain. The CDR3 sequence is 13 residues long. V was shortened by 2 bases and J by 4 bases, with 5 bases between the two germline ends. CDR1 is SGHTA and CDR2 is FQGNSA in the germline V gene. The DNA for the CDR3 is TGTGCCAGCAGCTTACAGATCACCGGGGAGCTGTTTTTT. The encoded protein is CASSLQITGELFF.

The V gene is TRBV3-1 (or the pseudogene TRBV3-2), the J gene TRBJ2-5; TRBD2 aligns across 7 bases. The CDR3 totals 15 residues. The germline CDR1 and CDR2 sequences are LGHDT and YNNKEL (reference sequence). The J segment lost 3 bases and the V segment lost 1 base, leaving 5 bases of the junction unmatched. The CDR3 here is CASSQAVRGKETQYF. In nucleotides, the CDR3 is TGTGCCAGCAGCCAAGCGGTGCGGGGGAAAGAGACCCAGTACTTC.

The CDR3 DNA reads as TGTGCCAGCAGCTTGGGGGCCCTATCTAACTATGGCTACACCTTC. The encoded protein is CASSLGALSNYGYTF. The chain recombines TRBV5-6 with TRBJ1-2; D uncertain. This CDR3 comprises 15 residues. V lost 0 bases, J lost 0 bases, and 9 bases lay in between. CDR1 and CDR2 (germline): SGHDT, YYEEEE.

The genes are TRBV6-4 and TRBJ1-4, with D hard to call. CDR1 and CDR2 from the germline V gene are MRHNA and SNTAGT. Between the trimmed V and J ends, which lost 3 bases and 5 bases, there was a span of 19 bases. The CDR3 length is 17 residues. This chain's CDR3 is CASSDLPDPAGNEKLFF. The CDR3 DNA is TGTGCCAGCAGTGATCTCCCCGACCCCGCGGGGAATGAAAAACTGTTTTTT.

The V call is TRBV5-1, the J call TRBJ2-7, with a possible D match to TRBD2 (6 bases). CDR1 is SGHRS, CDR2 YFSETQ, per germline. With 4 bases removed from V and 5 bases from J, the gap between germline ends came to 19 bases. The CDR3 is 15 amino acids. The CDR3 region has the DNA TGCGCCAGCAGCACGGCTGGCGCTAGCGCCCACGAGCAGTACTTC. It yields the protein CASSTAGASAHEQYF.

Here the CDR3 DNA reads TGTGCCAGCAGCAAAGATCCCCCGGCGGTTTGTCGCACAGATACGCAGTATTTT. Translated: CASSKDPPAVCRTDTQYF. The chain couples TRBV21-1 to TRBJ2-3; whether TRBD2, the table's D call, matches the DNA was not checked. TRBV21-1 is described as a pseudogene. The CDR3 extends over 18 amino acids.

The V call is TRBV11-2, the J call TRBJ2-7; a possible D gene is TRBD1 (6 bases). The V and J ends lost 2 bases and 6 bases respectively, with 8 bases between them. This CDR3 has 12 residues. CDR1 and CDR2 (germline): SGHAT, FQNNGV. The CDR3 sequence: CASSLSGVEQYF. CDR3 DNA: TGTGCCAGCAGCTTATCAGGGGTCGAGCAGTACTTC.

CDR3 in amino acids: CASSPLGGIPGELFF. The DNA for the CDR3 is TGTGCCAGCAGTCCGCTCGGAGGGATCCCCGGGGAGCTGTTTTTT. V gene TRBV5-5 combines with J gene TRBJ2-2; maybe TRBD2 (6 bases). Trimming pared 5 bases from V and 6 bases from J, leaving 17 bases between. This CDR3 has 15 amino acids. Germline V gene data show CDR1 as SGHKS and CDR2 as YYEKEE (reference sequence).

This chain joins TRBV7-3 and TRBJ1-6; 7 positions agree with TRBD1. V was pared by 4 bases and J by 9 bases, with 6 bases of the junction left unmatched. This CDR3 has 14 residues. Looked up from germline, CDR1 is SGHTA and CDR2 is FQGTGA. The CDR3 protein is CASSSTGDGSPLHF. The DNA of the CDR3 is TGTGCCAGCAGCTCTACAGGGGACGGTTCACCCCTCCACTTT.

The chain has TRBV6-4 and TRBJ2-5; 13 bases line up with TRBD2. Germline V lookup: CDR1 MRHNA, CDR2 SNTAGT. CDR3 length: 17 amino acids. V lost 8 bases, J lost 2 bases, and 11 bases stayed unmatched. The CDR3 DNA follows: TGTGCCAGCGATTTTTGGACTAGCGGGGGAACTCAAGAGACCCAGTACTTC. This codes for CASDFWTSGGTQETQYF.